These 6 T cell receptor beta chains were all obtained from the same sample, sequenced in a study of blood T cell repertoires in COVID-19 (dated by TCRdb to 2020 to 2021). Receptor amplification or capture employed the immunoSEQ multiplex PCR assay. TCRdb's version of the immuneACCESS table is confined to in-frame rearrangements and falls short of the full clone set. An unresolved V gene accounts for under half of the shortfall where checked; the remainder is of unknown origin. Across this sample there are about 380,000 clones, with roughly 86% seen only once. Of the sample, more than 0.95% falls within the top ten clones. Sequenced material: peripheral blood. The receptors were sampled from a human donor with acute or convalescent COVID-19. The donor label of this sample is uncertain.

CDR3 sequence: CAISESAQGWNSPLHF. The CDR3 DNA sequence: TGTGCCATCAGTGAGTCCGCCCAGGGGTGGAATTCACCCCTCCACTTT. The chain couples TRBV10-3 to TRBJ1-6; D may be TRBD1 (6 bases). The CDR3 is 16 amino acids. V gave up 0 bases and J gave up 7 bases, with 13 bases separating them. CDR1 and CDR2 (germline): ENHRY, SYGVKD.

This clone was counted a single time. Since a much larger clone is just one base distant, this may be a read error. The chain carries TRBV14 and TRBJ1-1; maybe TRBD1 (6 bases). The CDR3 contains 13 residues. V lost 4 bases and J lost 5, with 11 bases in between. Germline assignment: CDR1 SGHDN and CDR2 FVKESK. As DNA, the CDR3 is TGTGCCAGCAGCCGGTACAGGGAAACTGAAGCTTTCTTT. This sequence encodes CASSRYRETEAFF. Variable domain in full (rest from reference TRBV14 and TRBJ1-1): EAGVTQFPSHSVIEKGQTVTLRCDPISGHDNLYWYRRVMGKEIKFLLHFVKESKQDESGMPNNRFLAERTGGTYSTLKVQPAELEDSGVYFCASSRYRETEAFFGQGTRLTVV.

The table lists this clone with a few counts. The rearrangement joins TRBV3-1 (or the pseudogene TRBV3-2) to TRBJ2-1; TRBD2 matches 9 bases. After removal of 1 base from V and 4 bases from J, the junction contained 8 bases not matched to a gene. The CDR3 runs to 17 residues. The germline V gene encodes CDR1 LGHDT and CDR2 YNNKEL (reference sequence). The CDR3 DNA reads TGTGCCAGCAGCCAAGTCCTCGGGACTAGCTTGTACAATGAGCAGTTCTTC. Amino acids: CASSQVLGTSLYNEQFF.

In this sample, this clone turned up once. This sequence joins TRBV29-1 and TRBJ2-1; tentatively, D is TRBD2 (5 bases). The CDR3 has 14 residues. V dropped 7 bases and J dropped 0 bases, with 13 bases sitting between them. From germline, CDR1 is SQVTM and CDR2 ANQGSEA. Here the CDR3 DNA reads TGCAGCGGTAACCCGGGGAACTCCTACAATGAGCAGTTCTTC. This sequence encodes CSGNPGNSYNEQFF.

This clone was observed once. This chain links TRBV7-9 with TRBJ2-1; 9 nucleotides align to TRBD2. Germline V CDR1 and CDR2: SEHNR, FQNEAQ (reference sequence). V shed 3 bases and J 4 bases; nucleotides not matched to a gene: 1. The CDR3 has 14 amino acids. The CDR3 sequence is CASSLTSGYNEQFF. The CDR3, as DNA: TGTGCCAGCAGCTTGACTAGCGGTTACAATGAGCAGTTCTTC.

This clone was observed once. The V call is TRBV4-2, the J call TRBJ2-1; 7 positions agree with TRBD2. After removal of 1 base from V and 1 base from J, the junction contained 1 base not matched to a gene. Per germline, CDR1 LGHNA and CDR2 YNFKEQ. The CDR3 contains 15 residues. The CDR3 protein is CASSQASGSYNEQFF. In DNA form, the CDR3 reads TGTGCCAGCAGCCAAGCTAGCGGTTCCTACAATGAGCAGTTCTTC.